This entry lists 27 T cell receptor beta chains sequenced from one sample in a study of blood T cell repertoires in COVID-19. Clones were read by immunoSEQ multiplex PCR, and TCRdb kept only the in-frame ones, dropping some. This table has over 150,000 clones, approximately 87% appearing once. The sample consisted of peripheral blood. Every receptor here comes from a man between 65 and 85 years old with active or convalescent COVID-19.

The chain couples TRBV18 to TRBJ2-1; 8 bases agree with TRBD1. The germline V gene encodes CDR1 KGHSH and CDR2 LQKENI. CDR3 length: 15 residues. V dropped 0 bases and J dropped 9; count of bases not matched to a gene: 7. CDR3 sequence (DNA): TGTGCCAGCTCACCACCGGGACAGGTTAGGAGTGAGCAGTTCTTC. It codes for CASSPPGQVRSEQFF. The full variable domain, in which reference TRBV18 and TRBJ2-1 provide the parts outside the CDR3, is NAGVMQNPRHLVRRRGQEARLRCSPMKGHSHVYWYRQLPEEGLKFMVYLQKENIIDESGMPKERFSAEFPKEGPSILRIQQVVRGDSAAYFCASSPPGQVRSEQFFGPGTRLTVL.

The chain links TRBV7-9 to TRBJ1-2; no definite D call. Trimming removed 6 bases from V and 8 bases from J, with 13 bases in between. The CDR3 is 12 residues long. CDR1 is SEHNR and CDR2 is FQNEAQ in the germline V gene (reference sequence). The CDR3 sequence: CASRSQVEGYTF. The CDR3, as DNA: TGTGCCAGCAGGTCTCAAGTAGAAGGCTACACCTTC.

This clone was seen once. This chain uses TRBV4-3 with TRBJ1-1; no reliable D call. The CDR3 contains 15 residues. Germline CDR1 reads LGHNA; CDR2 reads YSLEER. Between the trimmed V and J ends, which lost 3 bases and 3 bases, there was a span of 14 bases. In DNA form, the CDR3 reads TGCGCCAGCAGCCACGCCCCGGGAGACGACACTGAAGCTTTCTTT. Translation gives CASSHAPGDDTEAFF.

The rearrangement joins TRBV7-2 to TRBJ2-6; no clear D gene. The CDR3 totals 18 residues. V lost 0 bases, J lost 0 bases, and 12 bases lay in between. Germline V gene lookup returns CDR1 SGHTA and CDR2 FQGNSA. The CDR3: CASSLARSLYSGANVLTF. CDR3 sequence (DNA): TGTGCCAGCAGCTTAGCGCGGTCACTTTACTCTGGGGCCAACGTCCTGACTTTC.

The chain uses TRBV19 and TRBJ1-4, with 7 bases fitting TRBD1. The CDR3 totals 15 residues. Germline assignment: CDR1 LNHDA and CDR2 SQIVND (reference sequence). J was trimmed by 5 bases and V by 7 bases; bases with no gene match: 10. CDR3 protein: CASISRQGFNEKLFF. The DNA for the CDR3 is TGTGCCAGTATTAGTCGACAGGGCTTCAATGAAAAACTGTTTTTT.

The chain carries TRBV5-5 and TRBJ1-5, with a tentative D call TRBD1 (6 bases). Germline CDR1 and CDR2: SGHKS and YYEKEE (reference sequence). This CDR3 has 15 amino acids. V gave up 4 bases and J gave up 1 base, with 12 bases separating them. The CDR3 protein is CASSGPGTSNQPQHF. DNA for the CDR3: TGTGCCAGCAGCGGACCCGGGACAAGCAATCAGCCCCAGCATTTT.

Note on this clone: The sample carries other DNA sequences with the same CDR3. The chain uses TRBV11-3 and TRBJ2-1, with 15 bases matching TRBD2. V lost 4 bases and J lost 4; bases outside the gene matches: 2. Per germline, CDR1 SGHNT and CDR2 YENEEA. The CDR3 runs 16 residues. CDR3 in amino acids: CASSSGTSGGYNEQFF. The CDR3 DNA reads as TGTGCCAGCAGCTCCGGGACTAGCGGGGGGTACAATGAGCAGTTCTTC.

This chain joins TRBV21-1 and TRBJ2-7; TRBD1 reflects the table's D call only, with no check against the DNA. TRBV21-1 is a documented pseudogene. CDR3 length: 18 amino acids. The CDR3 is CASSSTDDPLKTTYEQYF. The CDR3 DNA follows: TGTGCCAGCAGCTCAACAGACGACCCCCTTAAAACAACCTACGAGCAGTACTTC.

The CDR3 sequence is CASSAKGDRAGTEAFF. The CDR3 DNA reads as TGTGCCAGCAGCGCTAAGGGGGACAGGGCGGGCACTGAAGCTTTCTTT. The V and J genes are TRBV11-2 and TRBJ1-1; 9 bases fit TRBD1. Trimming at V came to 5 bases and at J to 4 bases, leaving 11 bases not matched to a gene. Germline CDR1 and CDR2: SGHAT and FQNNGV. There are 16 residues in the CDR3.

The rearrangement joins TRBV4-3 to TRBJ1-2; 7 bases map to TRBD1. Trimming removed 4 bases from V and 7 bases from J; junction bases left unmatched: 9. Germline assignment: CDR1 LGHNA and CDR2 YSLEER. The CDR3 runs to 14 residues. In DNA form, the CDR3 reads TGCGCCAGCAGCCTCACCGGGACAGCAATTGGCTACACCTTC. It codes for CASSLTGTAIGYTF.

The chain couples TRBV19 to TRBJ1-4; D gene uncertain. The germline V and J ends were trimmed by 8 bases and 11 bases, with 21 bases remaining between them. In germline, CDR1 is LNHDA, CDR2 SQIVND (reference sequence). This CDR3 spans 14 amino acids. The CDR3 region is CASRISSTVAKLFF. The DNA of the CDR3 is TGTGCCAGTCGAATTTCCTCAACCGTAGCGAAACTGTTTTTT.

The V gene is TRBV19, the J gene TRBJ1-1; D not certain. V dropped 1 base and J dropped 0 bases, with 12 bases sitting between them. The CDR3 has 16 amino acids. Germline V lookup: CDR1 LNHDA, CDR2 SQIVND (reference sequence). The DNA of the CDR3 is TGTGCCAGTAGTATAGGGGGTCCGGGGATGAACACTGAAGCTTTCTTT. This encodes CASSIGGPGMNTEAFF.

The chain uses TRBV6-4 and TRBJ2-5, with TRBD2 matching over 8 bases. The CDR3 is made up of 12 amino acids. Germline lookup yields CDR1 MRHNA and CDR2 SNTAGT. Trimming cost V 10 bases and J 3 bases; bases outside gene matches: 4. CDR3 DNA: TGTGCCACACTAGCGGTAAAAGAGACCCAGTACTTC. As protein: CATLAVKETQYF.

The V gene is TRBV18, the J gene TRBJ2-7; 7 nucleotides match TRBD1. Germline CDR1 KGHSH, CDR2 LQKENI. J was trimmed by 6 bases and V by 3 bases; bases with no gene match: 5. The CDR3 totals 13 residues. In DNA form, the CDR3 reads TGTGCCAGCTCACCGGCTACAGGGGTCGAGCAGTACTTC. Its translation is CASSPATGVEQYF.

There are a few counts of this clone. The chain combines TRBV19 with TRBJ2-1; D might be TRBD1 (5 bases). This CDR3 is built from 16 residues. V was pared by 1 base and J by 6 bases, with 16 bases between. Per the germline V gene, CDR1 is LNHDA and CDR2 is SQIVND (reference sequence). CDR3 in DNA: TGTGCCAGTAGTATAGGCAGGGATATGGTCCTCAATGAGCAGTTCTTC. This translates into CASSIGRDMVLNEQFF.

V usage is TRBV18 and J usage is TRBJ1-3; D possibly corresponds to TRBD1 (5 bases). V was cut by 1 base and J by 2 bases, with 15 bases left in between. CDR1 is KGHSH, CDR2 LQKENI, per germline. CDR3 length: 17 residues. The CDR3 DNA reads TGTGCCAGCTCACCACGCGGTAGCGGGGACGCTGGAAACACCATATATTTT. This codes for CASSPRGSGDAGNTIYF.

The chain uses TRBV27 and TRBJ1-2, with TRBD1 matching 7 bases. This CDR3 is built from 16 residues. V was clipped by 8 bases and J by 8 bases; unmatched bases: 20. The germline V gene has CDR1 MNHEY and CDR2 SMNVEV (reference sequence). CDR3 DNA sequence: TGTGCCAGCCTCTCCCCGGACAGGCGCCGTTCCGGCGGCTACACCTTC. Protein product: CASLSPDRRRSGGYTF.

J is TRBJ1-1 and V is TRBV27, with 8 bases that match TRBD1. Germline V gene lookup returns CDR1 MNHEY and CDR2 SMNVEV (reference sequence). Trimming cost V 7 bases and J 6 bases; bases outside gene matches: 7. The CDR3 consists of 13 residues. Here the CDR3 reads CASKRDRRAEAFF. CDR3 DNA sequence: TGTGCCAGCAAAAGGGACAGGCGCGCTGAAGCTTTCTTT.

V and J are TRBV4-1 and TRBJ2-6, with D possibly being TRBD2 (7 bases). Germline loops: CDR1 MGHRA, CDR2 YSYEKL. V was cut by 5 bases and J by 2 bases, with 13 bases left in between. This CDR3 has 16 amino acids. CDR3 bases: TGCGCCAGCAGCAGGGGGGGGTCAGCTGGGGCCAACGTCCTGACTTTC. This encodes CASSRGGSAGANVLTF.

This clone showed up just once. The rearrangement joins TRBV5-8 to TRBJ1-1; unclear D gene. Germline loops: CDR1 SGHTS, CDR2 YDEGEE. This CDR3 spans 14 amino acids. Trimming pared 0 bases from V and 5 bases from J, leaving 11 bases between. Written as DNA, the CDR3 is TGTGCCAGCAGCTTGGGAGAGGCGGGGACTGAAGCTTTCTTT. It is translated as CASSLGEAGTEAFF. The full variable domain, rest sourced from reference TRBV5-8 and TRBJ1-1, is EAGVTQSPTHLIKTRGQQATLRCSPISGHTSVYWYQQALGLGLQFLLWYDEGEERNRGNFPPRFSGRQFPNYSSELNVNALELEDSALYLCASSLGEAGTEAFFGQGTRLTVV.

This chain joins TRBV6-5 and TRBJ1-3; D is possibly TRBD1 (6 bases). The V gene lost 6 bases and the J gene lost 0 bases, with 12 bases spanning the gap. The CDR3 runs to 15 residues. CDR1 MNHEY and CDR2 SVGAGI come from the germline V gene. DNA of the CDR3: TGTGCCAGCAGCCCGGACAGCGGCTCTGGAAACACCATATATTTT. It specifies CASSPDSGSGNTIYF.

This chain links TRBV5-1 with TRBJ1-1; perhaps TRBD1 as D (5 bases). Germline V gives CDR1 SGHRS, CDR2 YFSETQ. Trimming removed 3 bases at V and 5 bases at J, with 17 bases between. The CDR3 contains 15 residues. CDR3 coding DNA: TGCGCCAGCAGCTACCGGCTACCAGGGAGGACTGAAGCTTTCTTT. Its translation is CASSYRLPGRTEAFF.

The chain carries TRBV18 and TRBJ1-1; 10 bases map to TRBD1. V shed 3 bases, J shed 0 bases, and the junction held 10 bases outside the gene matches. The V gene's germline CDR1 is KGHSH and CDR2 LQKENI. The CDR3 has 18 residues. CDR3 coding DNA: TGTGCCAGCTCACCGGGACAGGGGTTGGGCTCTATGAACACTGAAGCTTTCTTT. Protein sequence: CASSPGQGLGSMNTEAFF.

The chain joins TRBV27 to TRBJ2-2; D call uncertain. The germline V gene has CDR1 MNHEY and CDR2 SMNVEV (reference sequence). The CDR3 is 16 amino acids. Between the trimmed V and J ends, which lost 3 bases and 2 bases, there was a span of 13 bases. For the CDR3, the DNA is TGTGCCAGCAGTTTCGTTGCGGTAGCAAACACCGGGGAGCTGTTTTTT. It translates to CASSFVAVANTGELFF.

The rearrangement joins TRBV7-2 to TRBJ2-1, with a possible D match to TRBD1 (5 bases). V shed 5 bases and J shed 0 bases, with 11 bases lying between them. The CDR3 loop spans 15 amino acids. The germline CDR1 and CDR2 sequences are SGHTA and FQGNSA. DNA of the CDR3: TGTGCCAGCAGCCCAGCTCAGGGCTCCTACAATGAGCAGTTCTTC. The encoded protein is CASSPAQGSYNEQFF.

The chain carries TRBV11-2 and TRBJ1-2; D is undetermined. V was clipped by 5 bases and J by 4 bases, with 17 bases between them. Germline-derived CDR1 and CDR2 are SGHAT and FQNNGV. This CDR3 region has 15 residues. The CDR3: CASSPGPSTVYGYTF. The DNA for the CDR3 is TGTGCCAGCAGCCCCGGTCCTTCAACTGTCTATGGCTACACCTTC.

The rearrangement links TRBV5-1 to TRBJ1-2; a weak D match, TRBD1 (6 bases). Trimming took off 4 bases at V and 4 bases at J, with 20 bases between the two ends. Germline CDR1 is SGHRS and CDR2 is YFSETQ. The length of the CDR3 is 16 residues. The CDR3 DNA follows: TGCGCCAGCAGCCACGCCGGGGGGCGCGGCCCCTATGGCTACACCTTC. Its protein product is CASSHAGGRGPYGYTF.